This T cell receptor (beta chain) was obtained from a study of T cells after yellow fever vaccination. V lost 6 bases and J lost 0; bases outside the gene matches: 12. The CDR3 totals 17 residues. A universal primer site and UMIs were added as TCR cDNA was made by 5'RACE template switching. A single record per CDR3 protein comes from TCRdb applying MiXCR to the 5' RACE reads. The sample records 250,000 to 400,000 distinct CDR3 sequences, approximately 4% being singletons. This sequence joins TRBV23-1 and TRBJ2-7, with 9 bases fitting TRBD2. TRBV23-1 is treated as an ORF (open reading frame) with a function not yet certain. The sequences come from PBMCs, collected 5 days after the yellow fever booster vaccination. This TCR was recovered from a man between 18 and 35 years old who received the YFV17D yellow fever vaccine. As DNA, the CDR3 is TGCGCCAGCAGGCAGAACTGGGGCGGGGGGGACTCCTACGAGCAGTACGTC. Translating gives CASRQNWGGGDSYEQYV.